Included here is one T cell receptor (beta chain) sequence, with context. Its antigen is not identified. The data originate from a study of cytomegalovirus exposure and HLA in healthy donors. Study-level background: In a later analysis, the roughly 110 validation repertoires were reported to have used the same platform as the roughly 600 first-cohort repertoires.

With 5 bases removed from V and 6 bases from J, the gap between germline ends came to 14 bases. This CDR3 has 13 amino acids. CDR1 and CDR2 from the germline V gene are SGHAT and FQNNGV. Findings of the study overall: TCR clusters originating in the first cohort tended to co-occur in the approximately 120 validation repertoires, according to a later analysis. Most sequenced TCRs were rare (though some public TCRs occurred in many donors). Researchers counted 164 TCR beta chains as cytomegalovirus-associated.

Clones were read by immunoSEQ multiplex PCR, and TCRdb kept only the in-frame ones, dropping some. In the table there are approximately 200,000 clones, around 80% of which are singletons. The rearrangement uses TRBV11-2 and TRBJ2-7; D is perhaps TRBD1 (5 bases). The source of this sequence is a woman aged 25 to 39 in good health and CMV-seronegative. Sequenced sample: PBMCs. CDR3 in DNA: TGTGCCAGCAGCCCTGGGGCCTACCCCGAGCAGTACTTC. Translated: CASSPGAYPEQYF.